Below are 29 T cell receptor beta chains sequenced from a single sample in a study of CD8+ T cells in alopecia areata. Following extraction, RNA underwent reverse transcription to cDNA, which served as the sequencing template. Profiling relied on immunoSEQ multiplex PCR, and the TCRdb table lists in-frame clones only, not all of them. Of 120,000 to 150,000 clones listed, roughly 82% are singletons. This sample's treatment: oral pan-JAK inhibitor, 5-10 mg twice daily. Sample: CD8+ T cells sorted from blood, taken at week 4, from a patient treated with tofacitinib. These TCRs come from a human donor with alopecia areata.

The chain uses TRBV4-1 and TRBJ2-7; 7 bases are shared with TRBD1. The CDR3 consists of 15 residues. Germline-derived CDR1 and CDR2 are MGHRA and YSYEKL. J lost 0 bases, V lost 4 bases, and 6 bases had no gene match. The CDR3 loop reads CASSLDRARSYEQYF. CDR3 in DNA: TGCGCCAGCAGCCTTGACAGGGCTCGCTCCTACGAGCAGTACTTC.

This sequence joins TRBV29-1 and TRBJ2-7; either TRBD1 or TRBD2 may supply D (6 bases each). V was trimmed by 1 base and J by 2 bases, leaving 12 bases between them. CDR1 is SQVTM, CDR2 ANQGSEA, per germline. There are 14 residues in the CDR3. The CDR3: CSVEVVGGTYEQYF. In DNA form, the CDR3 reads TGCAGCGTTGAAGTCGTAGGGGGGACCTACGAGCAGTACTTC.

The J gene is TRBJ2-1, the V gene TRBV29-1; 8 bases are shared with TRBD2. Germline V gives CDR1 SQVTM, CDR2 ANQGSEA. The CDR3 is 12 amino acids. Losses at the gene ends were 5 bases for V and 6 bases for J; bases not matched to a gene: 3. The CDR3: CSVSGTSNEQFF. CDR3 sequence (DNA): TGCAGCGTTTCCGGGACTAGCAATGAGCAGTTCTTC.

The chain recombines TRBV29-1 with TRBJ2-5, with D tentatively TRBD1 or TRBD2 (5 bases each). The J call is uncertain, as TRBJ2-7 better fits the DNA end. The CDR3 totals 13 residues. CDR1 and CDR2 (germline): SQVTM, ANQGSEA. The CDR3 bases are TGCAGCGTTGAAGGAGGGGAAGGCTACGAGCAGTACTTC. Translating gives CSVEGGEGYEQYF.

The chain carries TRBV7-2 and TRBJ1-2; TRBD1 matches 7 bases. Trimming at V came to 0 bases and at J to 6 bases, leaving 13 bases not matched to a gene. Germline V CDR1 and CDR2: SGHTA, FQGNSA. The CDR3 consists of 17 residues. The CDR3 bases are TGTGCCAGCAGCTTAGCATACGGACAGGCCAGCGAGGATGGCTACACCTTC. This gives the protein CASSLAYGQASEDGYTF.

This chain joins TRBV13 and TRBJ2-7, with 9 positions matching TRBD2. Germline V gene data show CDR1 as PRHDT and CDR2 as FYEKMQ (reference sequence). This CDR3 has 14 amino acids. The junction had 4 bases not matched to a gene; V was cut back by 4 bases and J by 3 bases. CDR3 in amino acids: CASSSSGIYYEQYF. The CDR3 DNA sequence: TGTGCCAGCAGCTCTAGCGGGATTTACTACGAGCAGTACTTC.

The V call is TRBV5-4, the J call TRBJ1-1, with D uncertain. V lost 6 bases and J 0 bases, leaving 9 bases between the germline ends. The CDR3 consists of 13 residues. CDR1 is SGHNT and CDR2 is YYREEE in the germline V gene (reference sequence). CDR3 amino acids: CASTPGLNTEAFF. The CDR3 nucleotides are TGTGCCAGCACTCCCGGCTTGAACACTGAAGCTTTCTTT.

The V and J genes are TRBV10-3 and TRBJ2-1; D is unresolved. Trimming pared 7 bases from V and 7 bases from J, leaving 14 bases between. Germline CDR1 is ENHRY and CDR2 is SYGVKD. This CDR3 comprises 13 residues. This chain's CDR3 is CAITSRWANEQFF. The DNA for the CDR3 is TGTGCCATCACCTCGCGGTGGGCGAATGAGCAGTTCTTC.

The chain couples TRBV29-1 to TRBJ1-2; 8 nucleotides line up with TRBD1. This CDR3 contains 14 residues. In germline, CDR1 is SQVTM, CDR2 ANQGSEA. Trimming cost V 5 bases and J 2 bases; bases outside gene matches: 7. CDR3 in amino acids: CSVLTGEANYGYTF. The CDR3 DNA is TGCAGCGTTCTGACAGGGGAAGCGAACTATGGCTACACCTTC.

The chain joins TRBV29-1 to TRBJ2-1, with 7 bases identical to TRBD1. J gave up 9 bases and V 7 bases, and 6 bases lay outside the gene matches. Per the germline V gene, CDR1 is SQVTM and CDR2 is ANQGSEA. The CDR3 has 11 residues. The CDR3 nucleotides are TGCAGCGGCCTCCGGGACAGTGAGCAGTTCTTC. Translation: CSGLRDSEQFF.

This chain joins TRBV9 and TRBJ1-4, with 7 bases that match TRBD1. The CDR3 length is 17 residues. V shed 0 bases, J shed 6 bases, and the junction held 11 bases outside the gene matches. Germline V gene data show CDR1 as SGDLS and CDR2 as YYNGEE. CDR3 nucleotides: TGTGCCAGCAGCGTAGGGATAAATGATAGGGGGCATGAAAAACTGTTTTTT. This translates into CASSVGINDRGHEKLFF.

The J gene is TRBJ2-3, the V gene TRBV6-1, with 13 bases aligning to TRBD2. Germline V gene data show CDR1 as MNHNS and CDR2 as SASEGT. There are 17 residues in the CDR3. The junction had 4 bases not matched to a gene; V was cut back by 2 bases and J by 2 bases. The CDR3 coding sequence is TGTGCCAGCAGTGAACGGACTAGCGGGGGATACACAGATACGCAGTATTTT. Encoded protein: CASSERTSGGYTDTQYF.

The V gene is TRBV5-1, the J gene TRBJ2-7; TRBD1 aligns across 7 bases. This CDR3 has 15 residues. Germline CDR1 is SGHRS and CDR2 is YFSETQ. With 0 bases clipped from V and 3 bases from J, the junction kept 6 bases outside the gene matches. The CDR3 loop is CASSLAQGVLYEQYF. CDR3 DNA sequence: TGCGCCAGCAGCTTGGCTCAGGGGGTTCTCTACGAGCAGTACTTC.

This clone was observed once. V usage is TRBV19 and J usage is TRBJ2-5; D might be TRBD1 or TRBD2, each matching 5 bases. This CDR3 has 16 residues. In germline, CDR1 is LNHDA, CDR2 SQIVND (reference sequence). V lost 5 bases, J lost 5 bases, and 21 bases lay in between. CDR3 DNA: TGTGCCAGTAGTCGCAGCTCCGGGGCCCTCCGGGAGACCCAGTACTTC. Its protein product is CASSRSSGALRETQYF.

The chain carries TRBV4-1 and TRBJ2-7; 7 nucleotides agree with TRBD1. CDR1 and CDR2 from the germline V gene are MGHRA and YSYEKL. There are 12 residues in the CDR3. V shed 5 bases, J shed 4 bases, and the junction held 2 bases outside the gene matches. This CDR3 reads CASSTTGYEQYF. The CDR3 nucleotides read TGCGCCAGCAGCACGACAGGGTACGAGCAGTACTTC.

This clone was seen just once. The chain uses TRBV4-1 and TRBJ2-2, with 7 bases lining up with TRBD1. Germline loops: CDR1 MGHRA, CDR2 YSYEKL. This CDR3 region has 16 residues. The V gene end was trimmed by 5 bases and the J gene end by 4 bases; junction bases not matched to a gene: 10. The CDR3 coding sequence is TGCGCCAGCAGCGAGTCCGGGACAGAGTTCACCGGGGAGCTGTTTTTT. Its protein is CASSESGTEFTGELFF.

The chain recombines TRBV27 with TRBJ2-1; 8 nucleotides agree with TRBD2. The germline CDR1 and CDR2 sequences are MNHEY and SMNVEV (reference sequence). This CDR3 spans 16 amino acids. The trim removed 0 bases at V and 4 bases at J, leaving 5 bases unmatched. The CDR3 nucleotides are TGTGCCAGCAGTTTATCAGGCGGGGGGTTGTACAATGAGCAGTTCTTC. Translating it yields CASSLSGGGLYNEQFF.

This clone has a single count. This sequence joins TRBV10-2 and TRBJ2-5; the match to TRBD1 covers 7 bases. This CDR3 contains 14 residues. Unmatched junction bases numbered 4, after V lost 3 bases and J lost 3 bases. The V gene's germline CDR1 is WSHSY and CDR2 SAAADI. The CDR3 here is CASSDRDSKETQYF. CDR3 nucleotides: TGCGCCAGCAGTGATAGGGACAGCAAAGAGACCCAGTACTTC.

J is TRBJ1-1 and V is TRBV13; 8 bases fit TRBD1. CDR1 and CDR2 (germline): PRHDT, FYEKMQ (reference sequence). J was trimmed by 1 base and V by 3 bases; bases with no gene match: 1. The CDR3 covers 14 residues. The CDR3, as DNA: TGTGCCAGCAGCTTGGACAGGGAGAACACTGAAGCTTTCTTT. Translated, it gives CASSLDRENTEAFF. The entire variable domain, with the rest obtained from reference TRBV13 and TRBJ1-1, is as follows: AAGVIQSPRHLIKEKRETATLKCYPIPRHDTVYWYQQGPGQDPQFLISFYEKMQSDKGSIPDRFSAQQFSDYHSELNMSSLELGDSALYFCASSLDRENTEAFFGQGTRLTVV.

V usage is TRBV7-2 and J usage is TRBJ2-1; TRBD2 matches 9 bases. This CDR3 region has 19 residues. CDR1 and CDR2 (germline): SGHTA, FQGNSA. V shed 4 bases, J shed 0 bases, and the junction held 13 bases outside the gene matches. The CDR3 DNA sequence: TGTGCCAGCAGCTCCCCCTCGACTAGCGGAGACCTCTCCTACAATGAGCAGTTCTTC. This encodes CASSSPSTSGDLSYNEQFF.

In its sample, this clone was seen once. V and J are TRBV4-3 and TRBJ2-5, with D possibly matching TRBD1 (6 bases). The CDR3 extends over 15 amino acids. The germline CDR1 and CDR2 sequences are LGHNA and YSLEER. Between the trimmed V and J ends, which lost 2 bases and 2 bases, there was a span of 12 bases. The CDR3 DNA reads TGCGCCAGCAGCCAATACCGGGACACACAAGAGACCCAGTACTTC. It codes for CASSQYRDTQETQYF.

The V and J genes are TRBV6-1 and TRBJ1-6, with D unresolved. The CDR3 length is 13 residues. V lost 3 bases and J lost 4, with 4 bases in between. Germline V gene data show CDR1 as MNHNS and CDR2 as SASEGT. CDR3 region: CASSDSYNSPLHF. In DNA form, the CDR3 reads TGTGCCAGCAGTGACAGTTATAATTCACCCCTCCACTTT.

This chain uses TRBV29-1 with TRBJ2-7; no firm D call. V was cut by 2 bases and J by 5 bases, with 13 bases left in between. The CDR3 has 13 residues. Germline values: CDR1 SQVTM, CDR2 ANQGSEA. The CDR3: CSVESGETHEQYF. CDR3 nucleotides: TGCAGCGTTGAATCCGGAGAAACCCACGAGCAGTACTTC.

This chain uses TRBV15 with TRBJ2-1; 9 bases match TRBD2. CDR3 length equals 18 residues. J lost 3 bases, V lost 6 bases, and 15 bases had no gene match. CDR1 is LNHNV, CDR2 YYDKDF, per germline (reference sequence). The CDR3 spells CATRPSGGGGSDYNEQFF. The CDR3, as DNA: TGTGCCACCAGGCCTTCAGGCGGGGGGGGGTCTGACTACAATGAGCAGTTCTTC.

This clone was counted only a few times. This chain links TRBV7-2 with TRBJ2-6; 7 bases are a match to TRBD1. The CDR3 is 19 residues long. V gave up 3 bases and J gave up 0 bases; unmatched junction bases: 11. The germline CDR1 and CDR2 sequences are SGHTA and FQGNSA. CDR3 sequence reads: CASSFLDRALLSGANVLTF. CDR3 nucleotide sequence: TGTGCCAGCAGCTTCCTAGACAGGGCCCTTCTCTCTGGGGCCAACGTCCTGACTTTC.

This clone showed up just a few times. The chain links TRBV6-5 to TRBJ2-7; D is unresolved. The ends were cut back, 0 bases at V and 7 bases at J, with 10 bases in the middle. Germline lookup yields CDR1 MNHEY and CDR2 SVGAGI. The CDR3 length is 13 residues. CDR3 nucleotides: TGTGCCAGCAGTTACTCGGGCTGGCAAGAGCAGTACTTC. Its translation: CASSYSGWQEQYF.

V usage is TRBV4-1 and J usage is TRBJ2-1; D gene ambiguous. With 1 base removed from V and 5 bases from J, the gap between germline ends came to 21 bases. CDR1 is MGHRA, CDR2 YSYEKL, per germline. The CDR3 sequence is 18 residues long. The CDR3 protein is CASSQVGRQTKKDNEQFF. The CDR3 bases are TGCGCCAGCAGCCAAGTAGGTCGCCAGACGAAGAAGGACAATGAGCAGTTCTTC.

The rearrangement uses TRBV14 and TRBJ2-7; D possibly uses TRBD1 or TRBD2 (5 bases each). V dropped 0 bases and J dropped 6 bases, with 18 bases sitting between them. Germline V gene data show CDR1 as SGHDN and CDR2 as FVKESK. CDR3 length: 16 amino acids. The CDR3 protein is CASSQDLQGAWGEQYF. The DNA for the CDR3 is TGTGCCAGCAGCCAAGATCTGCAGGGAGCATGGGGCGAGCAGTACTTC.

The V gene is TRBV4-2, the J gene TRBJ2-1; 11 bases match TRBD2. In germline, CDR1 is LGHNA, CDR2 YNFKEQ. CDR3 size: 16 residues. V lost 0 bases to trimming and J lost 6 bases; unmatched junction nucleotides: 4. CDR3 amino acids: CASSQDSLAGGNEQFF. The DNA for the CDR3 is TGTGCCAGCAGCCAAGATTCCCTAGCGGGGGGCAATGAGCAGTTCTTC.